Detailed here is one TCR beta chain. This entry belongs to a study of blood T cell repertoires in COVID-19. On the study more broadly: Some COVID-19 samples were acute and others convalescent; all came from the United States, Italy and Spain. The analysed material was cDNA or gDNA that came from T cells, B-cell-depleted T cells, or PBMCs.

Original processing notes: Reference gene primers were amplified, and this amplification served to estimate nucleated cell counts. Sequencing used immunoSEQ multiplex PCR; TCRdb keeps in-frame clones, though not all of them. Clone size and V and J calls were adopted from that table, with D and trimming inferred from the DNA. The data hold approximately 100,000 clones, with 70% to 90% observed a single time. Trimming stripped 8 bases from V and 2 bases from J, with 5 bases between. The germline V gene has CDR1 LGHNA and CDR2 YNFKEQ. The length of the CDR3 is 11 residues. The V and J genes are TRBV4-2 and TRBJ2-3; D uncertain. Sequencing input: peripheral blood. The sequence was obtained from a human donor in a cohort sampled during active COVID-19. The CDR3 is CASGNTDTQYF. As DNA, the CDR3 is TGTGCCAGCGGCAACACAGATACGCAGTATTTT.